Following are 22 T cell receptor beta chains from one sample sequenced in a study of blood T cell repertoires in COVID-19. Here immunoSEQ multiplex PCR was the method, and the copy in TCRdb shows in-frame clones only, minus some. The table has 120,000 to 150,000 clones, about 91% seen once. The sequenced sample consisted of peripheral blood. The source of these receptors is a woman in her 50s with acute or convalescent COVID-19.

This sequence joins TRBV7-3 and TRBJ1-1; weak D call: TRBD1 (5 bases). The CDR3 consists of 13 residues. The germline V and J ends were trimmed by 5 bases and 1 base, with 8 bases remaining between them. From germline, CDR1 is SGHTA and CDR2 FQGTGA. The CDR3 protein is CASSLTGNTEAFF. In nucleotides, the CDR3 is TGTGCCAGCAGCCTCACAGGGAACACTGAAGCTTTCTTT.

J is TRBJ1-5 and V is TRBV20-1; 7 nucleotides line up with TRBD1. This CDR3 spans 15 amino acids. Germline lookup yields CDR1 DFQATT and CDR2 SNEGSKA (reference sequence). Unmatched junction bases numbered 11, after V lost 3 bases and J lost 6 bases. The chain's CDR3 is CSASPEVRGSQPQHF. CDR3 bases: TGCAGTGCTAGTCCGGAGGTCAGGGGGTCTCAGCCCCAGCATTTT.

This chain uses TRBV6-5 with TRBJ2-7; D possibly corresponds to TRBD1 (7 bases). Germline V gene sequence: CDR1 MNHEY, CDR2 SVGAGI. The V end was cut by 7 bases, the J end by 4 bases, with 17 bases between. This CDR3 spans 14 amino acids. Here the CDR3 reads CASNRGGGGYEQYF. For the CDR3, the DNA is TGTGCCAGCAACCGAGGAGGGGGCGGGTACGAGCAGTACTTC.

The V gene is TRBV12-3 or TRBV12-4, the J gene TRBJ1-1; D unclear. The V gene lost 5 bases and the J gene lost 3 bases, with 10 bases spanning the gap. This CDR3 has 13 residues. Written as DNA, the CDR3 is TGTGCCAGCAGTCGGGATCCCTACACTGAAGCTTTCTTT. This codes for CASSRDPYTEAFF.

This clone was observed once. The CDR3 loop is CASNLDRDQPQHF. The CDR3 DNA reads as TGTGCCAGCAATCTGGACAGAGATCAGCCCCAGCATTTT. This chain uses TRBV6-5 with TRBJ1-5; maybe TRBD1 (6 bases). CDR3 length equals 13 residues. The germline V gene encodes CDR1 MNHEY and CDR2 SVGAGI. The ends were cut back, 7 bases at V and 5 bases at J, with 12 bases in the middle.

Written as DNA, the CDR3 is TGTGCCAGTAGCATGCTTGAAGGGGGCTGGGGCTATGGCTACACCTTC. Translation gives CASSMLEGGWGYGYTF. V is TRBV19 and J is TRBJ1-2; 7 bases align to TRBD1. The CDR3 runs 16 residues. From germline, CDR1 is LNHDA and CDR2 SQIVND (reference sequence). V gave up 6 bases and J gave up 4 bases; unmatched junction bases: 14. Together with reference TRBV19 and TRBJ1-2, the CDR3 gives the full variable domain: DGGITQSPKYLFRKEGQNVTLSCEQNLNHDAMYWYRQDPGQGLRLIYYSQIVNDFQKGDIAEGYSVSREKKESFPLTVTSAQKNPTAFYLCASSMLEGGWGYGYTFGSGTRLTVV.

The J gene is TRBJ1-2, the V gene TRBV24-1; D remains unclear. The CDR3 length is 12 residues. The germline gives CDR1 KGHDR, CDR2 SFDVKD. V lost 9 bases and J 7 bases, leaving 14 bases between the germline ends. DNA of the CDR3: TGTGCCACCCATCCAAGCAGGTGTGGCTACACCTTC. Translated, it gives CATHPSRCGYTF.

The V and J genes are TRBV19 and TRBJ1-2; D is uncertain. V was pared by 6 bases and J by 6 bases, with 17 bases between. CDR1 is LNHDA, CDR2 SQIVND, per germline (reference sequence). The CDR3 is 14 amino acids. CDR3 loop: CASSPQPGSDGYTF. For the CDR3, the DNA is TGTGCCAGTAGCCCCCAGCCGGGGTCGGATGGCTACACCTTC.

The rearrangement joins TRBV28 to TRBJ1-4, with 9 bases that match TRBD1. The germline V gene encodes CDR1 MDHEN and CDR2 SYDVKM. The junction had 7 bases not matched to a gene; V was cut back by 4 bases and J by 7 bases. The CDR3 has 15 amino acids. CDR3 loop: CASSSSGTGPEKLFF. For the CDR3, the DNA is TGTGCCAGCAGTTCATCCGGGACAGGGCCTGAAAAACTGTTTTTT.

The genes are TRBV24-1 and TRBJ1-2; D gene uncertain. In germline, CDR1 is KGHDR, CDR2 SFDVKD. The CDR3 is 13 amino acids. V was clipped by 3 bases and J by 5 bases, with 9 bases between them. The CDR3 is CATSDLQAYGYTF. CDR3 DNA sequence: TGTGCCACCAGTGATCTCCAGGCTTATGGCTACACCTTC.

Points on this clone: The junction and the germline gene differ at one end; a read error may be behind it. V gene TRBV11-3 combines with J gene TRBJ2-7, with 7 bases aligning to TRBD2. This CDR3 is built from 13 residues. Germline V gene sequence: CDR1 SGHNT, CDR2 YENEEA. In DNA, the CDR3 is TGTGCCAGCAGCTTACCCCTTTTGGGAGGGCTACAGTTC. Its protein is CASSLPLLGGLQF.

This chain uses TRBV5-1 with TRBJ1-6; unclear D gene. The V gene lost 1 base and the J gene lost 6 bases, with 11 bases spanning the gap. Per germline, CDR1 SGHRS and CDR2 YFSETQ. This CDR3 has 15 residues. CDR3 coding DNA: TGCGCCAGCAGCTTGAGTGCCGGGAGTAATTCACCCCTCCACTTT. This gives the protein CASSLSAGSNSPLHF.

This rearrangement joins TRBV7-9 to TRBJ2-7; perhaps TRBD2 as D (5 bases). The germline V gene has CDR1 SEHNR and CDR2 FQNEAQ (reference sequence). There are 11 residues in the CDR3. V lost 5 bases to trimming and J lost 6 bases, with 8 bases between them. The CDR3 protein is CASSPGSEQYF. The CDR3 nucleotides are TGTGCCAGCAGCCCTGGGAGCGAGCAGTACTTC.

The V and J genes are TRBV21-1 and TRBJ1-1; the listed D gene, TRBD1, was not tested against the DNA. TRBV21-1 corresponds to a pseudogene. The CDR3 is 17 residues long. In DNA form, the CDR3 reads TGTGCCAGCGGTAAGAGAAGGGGCCCAGGGGCGAACACTGAAGCTTTCTTT. Amino acid sequence: CASGKRRGPGANTEAFF.

The chain has TRBV5-4 and TRBJ2-7, with 11 bases fitting TRBD2. The V gene end was trimmed by 2 bases and the J gene end by 3 bases; junction bases not matched to a gene: 1. CDR1 is SGHNT and CDR2 is YYREEE in the germline V gene (reference sequence). This CDR3 comprises 14 residues. This chain's CDR3 is CASSFGTSGYEQYF. The DNA for the CDR3 is TGTGCCAGCAGCTTTGGGACTAGCGGCTACGAGCAGTACTTC.

This clone was seen only a few times. This chain joins TRBV5-1 and TRBJ2-2; D is possibly TRBD1 (6 bases). The CDR3 has 15 amino acids. V was pared by 0 bases and J by 4 bases, with 10 bases between. In germline, CDR1 is SGHRS, CDR2 YFSETQ. CDR3 region: CASSLEGTSTGELFF. CDR3 nucleotides: TGCGCCAGCAGCTTGGAAGGGACATCCACCGGGGAGCTGTTTTTT.

V gene TRBV24-1 combines with J gene TRBJ1-1; D unresolved. The CDR3 loop spans 13 amino acids. The germline gives CDR1 KGHDR, CDR2 SFDVKD. The V end lost 7 bases, the J end lost 0 bases, and 8 bases lay between the germline ends. The CDR3 reads CATRESMNTEAFF. For the CDR3, the DNA is TGTGCCACCAGAGAGAGTATGAACACTGAAGCTTTCTTT.

The chain recombines TRBV19 with TRBJ1-4; 7 bases align to TRBD1. Germline V gene data show CDR1 as LNHDA and CDR2 as SQIVND (reference sequence). The J segment lost 8 bases and the V segment lost 3 bases, leaving 6 bases of the junction unmatched. The CDR3 has 14 amino acids. The CDR3 loop is CASSIPGGEEKLFF. The CDR3 coding sequence is TGTGCCAGTAGTATTCCAGGGGGAGAGGAAAAACTGTTTTTT.

The chain has TRBV11-1 and TRBJ2-1; 14 bases line up with TRBD2. Germline V CDR1 and CDR2: SGHAT, FQDESV (reference sequence). V dropped 0 bases and J dropped 9; count of bases not matched to a gene: 10. This CDR3 has 18 amino acids. CDR3 amino acids: CASSLARRLAGGLGEQFF. The CDR3, as DNA: TGTGCCAGCAGCTTAGCGCGCCGACTAGCGGGGGGGCTCGGTGAGCAGTTCTTC.

This clone was counted a single time. V and J are TRBV5-1 and TRBJ2-5; D is possibly TRBD2 (6 bases). This CDR3 contains 16 residues. The germline gives CDR1 SGHRS, CDR2 YFSETQ. Trimming removed 4 bases from V and 4 bases from J, with 20 bases in between. CDR3 nucleotide sequence: TGCGCCAGCAGCGGAGGGCTCGGCAGGGAGGCAGAGACCCAGTACTTC. Translating it yields CASSGGLGREAETQYF.

The chain recombines TRBV12-5 with TRBJ1-5, with 9 bases that match TRBD1. Germline V gene sequence: CDR1 LGHNT, CDR2 FRNRAP. V was clipped by 5 bases and J by 4 bases; unmatched bases: 6. The CDR3 runs to 15 residues. The CDR3 is CASGPGTGWNQPQHF. DNA for the CDR3: TGTGCTAGTGGTCCTGGGACAGGGTGGAATCAGCCCCAGCATTTT. The full variable domain, its missing parts supplied by reference TRBV12-5 and TRBJ1-5, is DARVTQTPRHKVTEMGQEVTMRCQPILGHNTVFWYRQTMMQGLELLAYFRNRAPLDDSGMPKDRFSAEMPDATLATLKIQPSEPRDSAVYFCASGPGTGWNQPQHFGDGTRLSIL.

J is TRBJ1-2 and V is TRBV6-6; TRBD1 matches at 8 bases. The CDR3 spans 13 residues. Germline V lookup: CDR1 MNHNY, CDR2 SVGAGI (reference sequence). V shed 3 bases, J shed 4 bases, and the junction held 1 base outside the gene matches. CDR3 in amino acids: CASSYDRGYGYTF. The CDR3 DNA reads TGTGCCAGCAGTTATGACAGGGGCTATGGCTACACCTTC.